Listed here are 25 T cell receptor beta chains from one sample, sequenced in a study of neoadjuvant nivolumab and ipilimumab in lung cancer. Profiling relied on immunoSEQ multiplex PCR, and the TCRdb table lists in-frame clones only, not all of them. Of 39,000 or so clones listed, 75% to 90% are singletons. Sequenced material: peripheral blood, taken before neoadjuvant nivolumab, alone or with ipilimumab. These receptors were collected from an adult with non-small cell lung cancer.

In its sample, this clone was seen a few times. This rearrangement joins TRBV9 to TRBJ2-7; perhaps TRBD2 as D (5 bases). Trimming stripped 2 bases from V and 1 base from J, with 13 bases between. Germline values: CDR1 SGDLS, CDR2 YYNGEE. CDR3 length: 15 residues. In DNA form, the CDR3 reads TGTGCCAGCAGCGTCCACTGGACTTTATCCTACGAGCAGTACTTC. It yields the protein CASSVHWTLSYEQYF.

The CDR3 DNA reads TGTGCCTGGGAGCCGGGACCCTCGACGAGGGGAAACACCATATATTTT. Protein sequence: CAWEPGPSTRGNTIYF. The gene calls are TRBV30 and TRBJ1-3; possibly TRBD1 for D (5 bases). From germline, CDR1 is GTSNPN and CDR2 SVGIG (reference sequence). The CDR3 spans 16 residues. The V gene lost 5 bases and the J gene lost 4 bases, with 21 bases spanning the gap.

The gene calls are TRBV7-2 and TRBJ2-1; D is unresolved. This CDR3 has 14 amino acids. In germline, CDR1 is SGHTA, CDR2 FQGNSA. V dropped 2 bases and J dropped 4 bases, with 9 bases sitting between them. DNA of the CDR3: TGTGCCAGCAGCTTATCAACAACTTACAATGAGCAGTTCTTC. This encodes CASSLSTTYNEQFF. The full variable domain, completed using reference TRBV7-2 and TRBJ2-1, is GAGVSQSPSNKVTEKGKDVELRCDPISGHTALYWYRQSLGQGLEFLIYFQGNSAPDKSGLPSDRFSAERTGGSVSTLTIQRTQQEDSAVYLCASSLSTTYNEQFFGPGTRLTVL.

The V and J genes are TRBV7-9 and TRBJ1-1; 10 nucleotides match TRBD1. The germline gives CDR1 SEHNR, CDR2 FQNEAQ (reference sequence). V was clipped by 4 bases and J by 8 bases; unmatched bases: 4. This CDR3 region has 13 residues. The CDR3, as DNA: TGTGCCAGCAGCTCCCGGGACAGGGGCGAAGCTTTCTTT. Protein sequence: CASSSRDRGEAFF.

The chain recombines TRBV11-1 with TRBJ2-7; 8 bases fit TRBD2. The ends lost 6 bases at V and 9 bases at J; junction bases unmatched: 19. This CDR3 has 16 residues. The germline V gene encodes CDR1 SGHAT and CDR2 FQDESV (reference sequence). CDR3 nucleotide sequence: TGTGCCAGCAGACTCGACTCCGCAGGGCTAGCGGGCCTGCAGTACTTC. Protein product: CASRLDSAGLAGLQYF. The full variable domain, rest sourced from reference TRBV11-1 and TRBJ2-7, is EAEVAQSPRYKITEKSQAVAFWCDPISGHATLYWYRQILGQGPELLVQFQDESVVDDSQLPKDRFSAERLKGVDSTLKIQPAELGDSAMYLCASRLDSAGLAGLQYFGPGTRLTVT.

The V call is TRBV12-5, the J call TRBJ2-7; weak D call: TRBD2 (6 bases). V lost 1 base, J lost 6 bases, and 16 bases lay in between. This CDR3 has 15 residues. Germline V CDR1 and CDR2: LGHNT, FRNRAP. The CDR3 sequence is CASGLGTRGVCEQYF. The CDR3 nucleotides read TGTGCTAGTGGTTTGGGGACTCGCGGGGTGTGCGAGCAGTACTTC.

The V gene is TRBV18, the J gene TRBJ2-7; 11 bases are a match to TRBD2. CDR3 length equals 16 residues. V dropped 0 bases and J dropped 4; count of bases not matched to a gene: 5. CDR1 is KGHSH, CDR2 LQKENI, per germline. For the CDR3, the DNA is TGTGCCAGCTCACCACCGGGCCTAGCGGGAGGTTACGAGCAGTACTTC. It specifies CASSPPGLAGGYEQYF.

The chain employs TRBV7-9 and TRBJ2-7, with TRBD2 matching over 11 bases. The germline V gene has CDR1 SEHNR and CDR2 FQNEAQ (reference sequence). The trim removed 7 bases at V and 0 bases at J, leaving 14 bases unmatched. The CDR3 runs to 18 residues. CDR3 nucleotide sequence: TGTGCCAGCAAGCCACTAGCGGGAGTCCTCTTAAGCTCCTACGAGCAGTACTTC. Encoded protein: CASKPLAGVLLSSYEQYF.

This sequence joins TRBV29-1 and TRBJ2-7, with D perhaps given as TRBD1 or TRBD2 (5 bases each). The CDR3 covers 13 residues. The V and J ends lost 4 bases and 0 bases respectively, with 10 bases between them. Germline V gene lookup returns CDR1 SQVTM and CDR2 ANQGSEA. CDR3 region: CSVVRGASYEQYF. DNA for the CDR3: TGCAGCGTTGTCCGGGGCGCCTCCTACGAGCAGTACTTC.

The chain couples TRBV5-1 to TRBJ1-3; D is ambiguous. The V gene lost 0 bases and the J gene lost 3 bases, with 7 bases spanning the gap. The CDR3 runs to 14 residues. CDR1 SGHRS and CDR2 YFSETQ come from the germline V gene. CDR3 bases: TGCGCCAGCAGCTTGGACAGTAATGGAAACACCATATATTTT. The encoded protein is CASSLDSNGNTIYF.

The chain combines TRBV5-1 with TRBJ2-1; tentatively, D is TRBD1 (6 bases). Germline CDR1 reads SGHRS; CDR2 reads YFSETQ. V lost 0 bases and J lost 1, with 11 bases in between. CDR3 length: 16 residues. In DNA, the CDR3 is TGCGCCAGCAGCTTGGCATTGGGGGCGTCCTACAATGAGCAGTTCTTC. Its translation: CASSLALGASYNEQFF.

The V and J genes are TRBV15 and TRBJ2-7, with D possibly being TRBD1 (6 bases). The CDR3 consists of 15 residues. Per the germline V gene, CDR1 is LNHNV and CDR2 is YYDKDF (reference sequence). V lost 0 bases, J lost 7 bases, and 16 bases lay in between. The DNA of the CDR3 is TGTGCCACCAGCAGAGAGGCTTCAGGGGCGAAAGAGCAGTACTTC. As protein: CATSREASGAKEQYF.

This chain joins TRBV7-2 and TRBJ2-7, with D possibly being TRBD1 or TRBD2 (5 bases each). Looked up from germline, CDR1 is SGHTA and CDR2 is FQGNSA. The CDR3 covers 14 residues. Deletions cut 5 bases from V and 4 bases from J, with 15 bases between. The CDR3 spells CASSPQRGLYEQYF. CDR3 DNA: TGTGCCAGCAGCCCTCAGAGGGGCTTATACGAGCAGTACTTC.

This chain links TRBV9 with TRBJ2-2; D is undetermined. The V gene lost 0 bases and the J gene lost 6 bases, with 12 bases spanning the gap. The CDR3 contains 15 residues. Germline V gene sequence: CDR1 SGDLS, CDR2 YYNGEE. DNA for the CDR3: TGTGCCAGCAGCGTAGGGAACGCCGGTTCCGGGGAGCTGTTTTTT. Translating it yields CASSVGNAGSGELFF.

The gene calls are TRBV6-4 and TRBJ2-3; D may be TRBD2 (6 bases). CDR1 is MRHNA, CDR2 SNTAGT, per germline. The V gene lost 0 bases and the J gene lost 0 bases, with 7 bases spanning the gap. The CDR3 loop spans 15 amino acids. In DNA, the CDR3 is TGTGCCAGCAGTGACTCAGCGGGCAGCACAGATACGCAGTATTTT. Amino acids: CASSDSAGSTDTQYF.

The chain recombines TRBV30 with TRBJ1-1; D possibly corresponds to TRBD1 (5 bases). V lost 4 bases and J 1 base, leaving 13 bases between the germline ends. The germline V gene encodes CDR1 GTSNPN and CDR2 SVGIG (reference sequence). The CDR3 consists of 14 residues. The CDR3 reads CAWMGGPPNTEAFF. The CDR3, as DNA: TGTGCCTGGATGGGGGGTCCGCCGAACACTGAAGCTTTCTTT.

The chain combines TRBV9 with TRBJ2-5; D possibly uses TRBD1 or TRBD2 (6 bases each). The CDR3 is made up of 17 amino acids. Germline CDR1 is SGDLS and CDR2 is YYNGEE. Trimming took 3 bases from V and 5 from J, leaving 23 bases between them. CDR3 coding DNA: TGTGCCAGCAGCGCCACCCAGGGGCTAGCGCGACCGGAGACCCAGTACTTC. It is translated as CASSATQGLARPETQYF. Filled out from reference TRBV9 and TRBJ2-5, the complete variable domain reads DSGVTQTPKHLITATGQRVTLRCSPRSGDLSVYWYQQSLDQGLQFLIQYYNGEERAKGNILERFSAQQFPDLHSELNLSSLELGDSALYFCASSATQGLARPETQYFGPGTRLLVL.

A single count supports this clone. This chain uses TRBV2 with TRBJ2-7; the D call may be TRBD1 or TRBD2 (6 bases each). Germline lookup yields CDR1 SNHLY and CDR2 FYNNEI. V gave up 9 bases and J gave up 2 bases, with 14 bases separating them. The CDR3 consists of 13 residues. CDR3 in amino acids: CARTQGRTYEQYF. The CDR3 DNA is TGTGCCAGAACCCAGGGGAGGACCTACGAGCAGTACTTC.

V usage is TRBV7-2 and J usage is TRBJ2-7; tentatively, D is TRBD2 (6 bases). Deletions cut 3 bases from V and 0 bases from J, with 9 bases between. CDR1 SGHTA and CDR2 FQGNSA come from the germline V gene. The CDR3 is 14 amino acids. The CDR3 DNA reads as TGTGCCAGCAGCTTTGACGGGAGCTCCTACGAGCAGTACTTC. Amino acid sequence: CASSFDGSSYEQYF.

The rearrangement links TRBV12-2 to TRBJ2-7; the table assigns TRBD2, which was not confirmed against the DNA. TRBV12-2 is described as a pseudogene. CDR3 length: 16 residues. CDR3 coding DNA: TGTGCAAGTCGCTTAGGTGGCGGCTCTAGCTCCTACGAGCAGTACTTC. Translating gives CASRLGGGSSSYEQYF.

The J gene is TRBJ2-7, the V gene TRBV6-6; D is possibly TRBD1 (5 bases). The germline V gene has CDR1 MNHNY and CDR2 SVGAGI (reference sequence). V dropped 7 bases and J dropped 1 base, with 8 bases sitting between them. There are 12 residues in the CDR3. The CDR3 loop reads CASTDISYEQYF. The CDR3 coding sequence is TGTGCCAGCACGGACATTTCCTACGAGCAGTACTTC.

The chain combines TRBV7-9 with TRBJ2-1; 7 bases align to TRBD2. J was trimmed by 5 bases and V by 2 bases; bases with no gene match: 6. CDR1 and CDR2 (germline): SEHNR, FQNEAQ (reference sequence). The CDR3 runs to 15 residues. Written as DNA, the CDR3 is TGTGCCAGCAGCTTATTTGTGGGAGGGGACAATGAGCAGTTCTTC. Its translation is CASSLFVGGDNEQFF.

V and J are TRBV30 and TRBJ1-5; D not resolved. CDR3 length: 13 amino acids. Germline lookup yields CDR1 GTSNPN and CDR2 SVGIG (reference sequence). Trimming left V 5 bases short and J 3 bases short, with 11 bases between. CDR3 sequence reads: CAWFQSNNQPQHF. The CDR3 nucleotides are TGTGCCTGGTTCCAGAGCAACAATCAGCCCCAGCATTTT.

V gene TRBV5-6 combines with J gene TRBJ1-1; 7 bases fit TRBD1. CDR3 size: 15 residues. J gave up 2 bases and V 0 bases, and 4 bases lay outside the gene matches. The germline CDR1 and CDR2 sequences are SGHDT and YYEEEE. As DNA, the CDR3 is TGTGCCAGCAGCTTGGCGGGACAGACAAACACTGAAGCTTTCTTT. Protein: CASSLAGQTNTEAFF.

The V call is TRBV5-5, the J call TRBJ2-3, with TRBD2 as a possible D gene (5 bases). The CDR3 extends over 15 amino acids. Trimming stripped 2 bases from V and 3 bases from J, with 13 bases between. Germline loops: CDR1 SGHKS, CDR2 YYEKEE (reference sequence). CDR3 DNA: TGTGCCAGCAGCTTCGTGGGAGAGTCAACAGATACGCAGTATTTT. Translated: CASSFVGESTDTQYF.